The subject of this entry is one T cell receptor (beta chain). Its target is unknown. Germline CDR1 reads MDHEN; CDR2 reads SYDVKM. The CDR3 has 12 residues. V was trimmed by 4 bases and J by 8 bases, leaving 11 bases between them. Sequenced by immunoSEQ multiplex PCR; TCRdb stores in-frame clones only, minus some. The sample holds 35,000 to 55,000 clones, approximately 94% seen once. These data originate in a study of cytomegalovirus exposure and HLA in healthy donors. Findings and caveats of the study: Subsequent analysis found a tendency for first-cohort TCR clusters to co-occur within the 95 to 150 validation repertoires. Specific recognition of CMV antigens was confirmed in vitro for three chains (all CMV-associated). The authors enumerated around 150 TCR beta chains as linked to cytomegalovirus. Reportedly, diagnosis of cytomegalovirus status by the classifier showed high specificity and sensitivity.

Material for sequencing was PBMCs. The sequence was obtained from a woman younger than 30 in good health and CMV-seronegative. The chain recombines TRBV28 with TRBJ1-2; the D gene is possibly TRBD1 (6 bases). CDR3 sequence: CASSSTGKGYTF. CDR3 in DNA: TGTGCCAGCAGTTCCACAGGGAAAGGCTACACCTTC.